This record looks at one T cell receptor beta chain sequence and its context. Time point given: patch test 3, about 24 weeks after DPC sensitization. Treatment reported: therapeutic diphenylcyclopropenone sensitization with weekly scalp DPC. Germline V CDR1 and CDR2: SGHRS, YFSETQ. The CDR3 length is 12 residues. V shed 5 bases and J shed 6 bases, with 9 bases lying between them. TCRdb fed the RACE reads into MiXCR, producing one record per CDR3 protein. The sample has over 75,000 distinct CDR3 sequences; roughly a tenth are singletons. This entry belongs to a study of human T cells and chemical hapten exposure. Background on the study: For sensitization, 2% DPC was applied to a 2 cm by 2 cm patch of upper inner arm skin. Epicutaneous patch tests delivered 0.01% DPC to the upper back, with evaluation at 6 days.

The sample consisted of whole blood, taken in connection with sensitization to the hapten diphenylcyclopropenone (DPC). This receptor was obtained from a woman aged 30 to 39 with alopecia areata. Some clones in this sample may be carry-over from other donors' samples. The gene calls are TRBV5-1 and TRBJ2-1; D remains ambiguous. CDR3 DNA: TGCGCCAGCAGTCGGTCTCTCAATGAGCAGTTCTTC. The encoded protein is CASSRSLNEQFF.